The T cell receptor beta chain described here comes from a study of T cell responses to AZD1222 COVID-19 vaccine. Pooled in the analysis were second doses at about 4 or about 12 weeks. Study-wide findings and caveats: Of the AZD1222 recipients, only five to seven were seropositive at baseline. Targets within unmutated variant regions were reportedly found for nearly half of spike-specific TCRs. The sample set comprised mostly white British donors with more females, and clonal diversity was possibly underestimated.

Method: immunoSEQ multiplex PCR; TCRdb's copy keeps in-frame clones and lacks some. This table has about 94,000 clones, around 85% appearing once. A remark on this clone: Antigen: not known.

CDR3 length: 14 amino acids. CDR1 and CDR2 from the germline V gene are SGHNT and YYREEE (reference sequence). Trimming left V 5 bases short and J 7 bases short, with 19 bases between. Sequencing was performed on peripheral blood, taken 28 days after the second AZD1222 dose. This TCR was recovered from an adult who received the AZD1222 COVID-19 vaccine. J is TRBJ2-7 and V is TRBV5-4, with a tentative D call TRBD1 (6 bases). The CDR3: CASRPRPGVGEQYF. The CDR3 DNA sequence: TGTGCCAGCAGGCCAAGGCCAGGGGTGGGGGAGCAGTACTTC.